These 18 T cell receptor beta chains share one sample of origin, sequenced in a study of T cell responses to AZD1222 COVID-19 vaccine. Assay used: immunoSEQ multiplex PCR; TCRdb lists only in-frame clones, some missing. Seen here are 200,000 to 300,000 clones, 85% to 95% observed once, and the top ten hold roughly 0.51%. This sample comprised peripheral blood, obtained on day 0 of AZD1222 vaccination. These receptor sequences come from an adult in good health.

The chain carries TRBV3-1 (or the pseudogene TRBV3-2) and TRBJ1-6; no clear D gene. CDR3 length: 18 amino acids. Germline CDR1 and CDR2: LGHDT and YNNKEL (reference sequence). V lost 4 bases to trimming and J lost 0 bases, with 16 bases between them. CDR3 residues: CASSPGRARGSYNSPLHF. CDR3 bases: TGTGCCAGCAGCCCCGGGAGGGCGCGGGGCTCCTATAATTCACCCCTCCACTTT.

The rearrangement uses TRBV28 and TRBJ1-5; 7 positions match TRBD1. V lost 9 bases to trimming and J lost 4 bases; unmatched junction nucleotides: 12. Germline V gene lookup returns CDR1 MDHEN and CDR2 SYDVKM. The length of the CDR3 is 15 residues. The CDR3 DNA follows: TGTGCCAGTAGGCCGGGGGACAGAATGAATCAGCCCCAGCATTTT. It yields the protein CASRPGDRMNQPQHF.

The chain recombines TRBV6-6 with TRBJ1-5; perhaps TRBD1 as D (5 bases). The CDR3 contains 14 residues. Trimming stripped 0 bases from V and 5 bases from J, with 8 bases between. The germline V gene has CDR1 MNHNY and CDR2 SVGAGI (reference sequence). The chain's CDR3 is CASSYSTGDQPQHF. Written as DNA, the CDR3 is TGTGCCAGCAGTTACTCGACGGGGGATCAGCCCCAGCATTTT.

CDR3 sequence: CAISESRGDTEAFF. The CDR3 region has the DNA TGTGCCATCAGTGAGTCTAGGGGTGACACTGAAGCTTTCTTT. The chain combines TRBV10-3 with TRBJ1-1; TRBD1 might be the D (5 bases). This CDR3 spans 14 amino acids. Per germline, CDR1 ENHRY and CDR2 SYGVKD. Trimming cost V 0 bases and J 3 bases, with 8 bases left between them.

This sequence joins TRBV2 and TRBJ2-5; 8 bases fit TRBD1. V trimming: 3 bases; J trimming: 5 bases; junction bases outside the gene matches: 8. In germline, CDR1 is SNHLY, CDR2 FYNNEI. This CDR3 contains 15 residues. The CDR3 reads CASSELQGAWETQYF. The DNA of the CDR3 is TGTGCCAGCAGTGAGCTCCAGGGGGCGTGGGAGACCCAGTACTTC. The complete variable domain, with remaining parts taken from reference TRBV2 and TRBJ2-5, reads EPEVTQTPSHQVTQMGQEVILRCVPISNHLYFYWYRQILGQKVEFLVSFYNNEISEKSEIFDDQFSVERPDGSNFTLKIRSTKLEDSAMYFCASSELQGAWETQYFGPGTRLLVL.

CDR3 nucleotides: TGTGCCAGCAGCCTTACACAGGGAAGAGGAGAGACCCAGTACTTC. It translates to CASSLTQGRGETQYF. The chain has TRBV28 and TRBJ2-5, with D possibly being TRBD1 (6 bases). The CDR3 length is 15 residues. V lost 6 bases to trimming and J lost 4 bases, with 18 bases between them. Per the germline V gene, CDR1 is MDHEN and CDR2 is SYDVKM. The whole variable domain, filled in from reference TRBV28 and TRBJ2-5, reads DVKVTQSSRYLVKRTGEKVFLECVQDMDHENMFWYRQDPGLGLRLIYFSYDVKMKEKGDIPEGYSVSREKKERFSLILESASTNQTSMYLCASSLTQGRGETQYFGPGTRLLVL.

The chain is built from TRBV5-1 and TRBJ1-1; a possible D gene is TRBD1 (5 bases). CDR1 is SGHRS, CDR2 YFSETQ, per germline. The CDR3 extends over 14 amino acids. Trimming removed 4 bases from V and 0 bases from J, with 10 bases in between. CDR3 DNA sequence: TGCGCCAGCAGCCGGGGGGTCTTGAACACTGAAGCTTTCTTT. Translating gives CASSRGVLNTEAFF.

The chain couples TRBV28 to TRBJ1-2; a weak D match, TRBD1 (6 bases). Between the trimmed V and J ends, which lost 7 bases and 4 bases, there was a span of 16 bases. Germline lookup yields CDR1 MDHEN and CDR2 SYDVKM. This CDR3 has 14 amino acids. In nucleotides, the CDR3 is TGTGCCAGCACCCCGCGGGGGGCCCGCTATGGCTACACCTTC. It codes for CASTPRGARYGYTF.

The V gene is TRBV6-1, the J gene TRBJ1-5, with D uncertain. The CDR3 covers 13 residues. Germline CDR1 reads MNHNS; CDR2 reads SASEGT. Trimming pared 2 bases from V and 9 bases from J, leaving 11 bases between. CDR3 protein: CASSEHYRVPQHF. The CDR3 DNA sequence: TGTGCCAGCAGTGAACATTATCGGGTGCCCCAGCATTTT.

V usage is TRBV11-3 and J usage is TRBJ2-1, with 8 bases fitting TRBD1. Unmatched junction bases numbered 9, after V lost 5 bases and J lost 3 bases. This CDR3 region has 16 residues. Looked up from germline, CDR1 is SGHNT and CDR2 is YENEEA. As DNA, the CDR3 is TGTGCCAGCAGCGGGGGCGGGACAGGCCACTACAATGAGCAGTTCTTC. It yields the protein CASSGGGTGHYNEQFF. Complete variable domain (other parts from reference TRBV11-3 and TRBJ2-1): EAGVVQSPRYKIIEKKQPVAFWCNPISGHNTLYWYLQNLGQGPELLIRYENEEAVDDSQLPKDRFSAERLKGVDSTLKIQPAELGDSAVYLCASSGGGTGHYNEQFFGPGTRLTVL.

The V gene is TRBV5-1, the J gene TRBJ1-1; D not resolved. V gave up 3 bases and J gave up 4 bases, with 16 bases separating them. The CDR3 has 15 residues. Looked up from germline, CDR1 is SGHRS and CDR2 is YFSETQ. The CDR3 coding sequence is TGCGCCAGCAGCTCCCATAGGGTCCCAGGCACTGAAGCTTTCTTT. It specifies CASSSHRVPGTEAFF. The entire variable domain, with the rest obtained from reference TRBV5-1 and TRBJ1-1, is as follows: KAGVTQTPRYLIKTRGQQVTLSCSPISGHRSVSWYQQTPGQGLQFLFEYFSETQRNKGNFPGRFSGRQFSNSRSEMNVSTLELGDSALYLCASSSHRVPGTEAFFGQGTRLTVV.

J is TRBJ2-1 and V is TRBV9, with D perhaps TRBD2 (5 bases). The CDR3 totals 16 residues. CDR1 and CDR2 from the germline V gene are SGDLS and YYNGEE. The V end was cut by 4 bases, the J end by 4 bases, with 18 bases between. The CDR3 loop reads CASSPGSTTPYNEQFF. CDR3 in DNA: TGTGCCAGCAGCCCGGGGTCCACCACCCCATACAATGAGCAGTTCTTC.

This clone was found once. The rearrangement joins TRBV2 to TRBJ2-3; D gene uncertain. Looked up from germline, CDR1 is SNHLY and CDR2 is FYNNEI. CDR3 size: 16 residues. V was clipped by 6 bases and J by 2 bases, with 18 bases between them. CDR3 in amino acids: CASRTIGFTITDTQYF. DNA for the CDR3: TGTGCCAGCAGGACCATTGGCTTTACGATCACAGATACGCAGTATTTT. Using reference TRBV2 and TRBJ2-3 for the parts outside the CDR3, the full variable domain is EPEVTQTPSHQVTQMGQEVILRCVPISNHLYFYWYRQILGQKVEFLVSFYNNEISEKSEIFDDQFSVERPDGSNFTLKIRSTKLEDSAMYFCASRTIGFTITDTQYFGPGTRLTVL.

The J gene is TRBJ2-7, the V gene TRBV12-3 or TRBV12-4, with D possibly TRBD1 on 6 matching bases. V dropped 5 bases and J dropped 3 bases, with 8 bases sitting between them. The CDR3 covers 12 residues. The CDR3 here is CASSKTGYEQYF. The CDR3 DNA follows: TGTGCCAGCAGTAAGACAGGCTACGAGCAGTACTTC.

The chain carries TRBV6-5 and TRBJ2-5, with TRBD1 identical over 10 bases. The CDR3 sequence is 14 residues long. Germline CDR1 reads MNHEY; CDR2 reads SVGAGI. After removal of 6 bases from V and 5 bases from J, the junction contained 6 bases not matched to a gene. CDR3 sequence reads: CASRRQGARETQYF. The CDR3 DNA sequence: TGTGCCAGCAGGAGACAGGGGGCCAGGGAGACCCAGTACTTC.

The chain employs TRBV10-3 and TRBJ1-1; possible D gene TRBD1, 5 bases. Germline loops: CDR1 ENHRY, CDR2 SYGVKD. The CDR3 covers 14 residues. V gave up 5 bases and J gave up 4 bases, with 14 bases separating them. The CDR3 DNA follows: TGTGCCATCAGTATGGGGAGGGGAGGCACTGAAGCTTTCTTT. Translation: CAISMGRGGTEAFF.

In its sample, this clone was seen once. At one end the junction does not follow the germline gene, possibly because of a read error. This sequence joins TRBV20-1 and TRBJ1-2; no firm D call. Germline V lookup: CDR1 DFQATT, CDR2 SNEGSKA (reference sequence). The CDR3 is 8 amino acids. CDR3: CSAPGGLF. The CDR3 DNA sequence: TGCAGTGCTCCTGGCGGACTTTTC.

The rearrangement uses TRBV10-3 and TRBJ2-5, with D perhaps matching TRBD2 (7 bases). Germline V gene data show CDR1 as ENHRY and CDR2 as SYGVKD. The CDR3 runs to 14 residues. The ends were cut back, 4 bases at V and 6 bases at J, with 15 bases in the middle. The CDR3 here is CAISGRGRRKTQYF. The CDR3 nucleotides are TGTGCCATCAGTGGGCGGGGGCGTCGGAAGACCCAGTACTTC.